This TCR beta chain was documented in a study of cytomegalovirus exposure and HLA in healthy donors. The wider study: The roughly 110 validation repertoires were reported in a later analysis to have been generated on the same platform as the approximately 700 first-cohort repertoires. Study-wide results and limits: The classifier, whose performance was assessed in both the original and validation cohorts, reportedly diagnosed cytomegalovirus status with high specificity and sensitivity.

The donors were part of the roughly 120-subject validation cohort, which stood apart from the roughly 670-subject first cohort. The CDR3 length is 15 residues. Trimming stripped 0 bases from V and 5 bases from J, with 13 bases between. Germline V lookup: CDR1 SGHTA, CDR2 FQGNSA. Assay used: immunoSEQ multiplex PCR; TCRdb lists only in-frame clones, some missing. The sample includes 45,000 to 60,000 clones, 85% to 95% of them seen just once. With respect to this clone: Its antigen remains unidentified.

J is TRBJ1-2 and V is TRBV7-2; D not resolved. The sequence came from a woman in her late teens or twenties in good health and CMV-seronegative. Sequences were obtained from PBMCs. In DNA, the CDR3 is TGTGCCAGCAGCTTAGCGAGGAGGAGCACTTATGGCTACACCTTC. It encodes CASSLARRSTYGYTF.